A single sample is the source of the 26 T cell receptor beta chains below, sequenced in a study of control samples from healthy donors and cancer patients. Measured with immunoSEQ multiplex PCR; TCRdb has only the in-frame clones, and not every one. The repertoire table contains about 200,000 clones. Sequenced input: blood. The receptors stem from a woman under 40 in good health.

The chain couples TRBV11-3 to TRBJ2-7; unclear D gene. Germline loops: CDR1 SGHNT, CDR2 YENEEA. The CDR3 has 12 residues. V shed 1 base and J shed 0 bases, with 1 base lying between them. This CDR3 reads CASSLGSYEQYF. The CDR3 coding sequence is TGTGCCAGCAGCTTAGGCTCCTACGAGCAGTACTTC.

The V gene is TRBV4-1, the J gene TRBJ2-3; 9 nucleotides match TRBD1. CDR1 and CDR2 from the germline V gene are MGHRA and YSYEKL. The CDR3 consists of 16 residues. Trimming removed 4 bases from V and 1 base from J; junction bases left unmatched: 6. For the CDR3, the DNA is TGCGCCAGCAGCCCCTCGGACAGGGGAGGCACAGATACGCAGTATTTT. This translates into CASSPSDRGGTDTQYF.

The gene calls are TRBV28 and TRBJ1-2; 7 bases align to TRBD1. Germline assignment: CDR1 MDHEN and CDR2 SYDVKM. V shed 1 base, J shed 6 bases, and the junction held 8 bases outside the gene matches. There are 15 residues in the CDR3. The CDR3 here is CASSLSLQGSDGYTF. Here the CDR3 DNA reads TGTGCCAGCAGTTTATCCCTACAGGGGTCGGATGGCTACACCTTC.

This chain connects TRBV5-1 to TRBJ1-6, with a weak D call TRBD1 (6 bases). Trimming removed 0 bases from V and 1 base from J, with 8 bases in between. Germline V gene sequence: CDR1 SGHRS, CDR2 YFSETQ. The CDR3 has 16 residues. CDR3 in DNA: TGCGCCAGCAGCTTGGACAGGGCTTCCTATAATTCACCCCTCCACTTT. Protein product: CASSLDRASYNSPLHF. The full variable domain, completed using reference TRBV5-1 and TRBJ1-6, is KAGVTQTPRYLIKTRGQQVTLSCSPISGHRSVSWYQQTPGQGLQFLFEYFSETQRNKGNFPGRFSGRQFSNSRSEMNVSTLELGDSALYLCASSLDRASYNSPLHFGNGTRLTVT.

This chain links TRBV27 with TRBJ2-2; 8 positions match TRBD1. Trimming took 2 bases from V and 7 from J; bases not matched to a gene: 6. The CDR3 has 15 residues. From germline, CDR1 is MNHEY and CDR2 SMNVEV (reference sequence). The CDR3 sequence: CASSLAGGDHGELFF. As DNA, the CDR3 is TGTGCCAGCAGTTTAGCAGGGGGCGATCACGGGGAGCTGTTTTTT.

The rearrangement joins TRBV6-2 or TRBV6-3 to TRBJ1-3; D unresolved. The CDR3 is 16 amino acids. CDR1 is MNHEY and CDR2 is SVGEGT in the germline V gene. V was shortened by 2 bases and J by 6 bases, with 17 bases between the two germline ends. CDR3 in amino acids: CASSYQPGATANTIYF. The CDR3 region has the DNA TGTGCCAGCAGTTACCAACCGGGAGCCACTGCAAACACCATATATTTT.

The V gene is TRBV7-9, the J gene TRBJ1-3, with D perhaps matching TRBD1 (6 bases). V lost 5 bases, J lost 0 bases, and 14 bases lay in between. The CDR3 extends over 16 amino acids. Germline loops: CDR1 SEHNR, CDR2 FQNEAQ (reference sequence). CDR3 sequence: CASSRGGSFSGNTIYF. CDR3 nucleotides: TGTGCCAGCAGCCGGGGGGGCAGCTTCTCTGGAAACACCATATATTTT.

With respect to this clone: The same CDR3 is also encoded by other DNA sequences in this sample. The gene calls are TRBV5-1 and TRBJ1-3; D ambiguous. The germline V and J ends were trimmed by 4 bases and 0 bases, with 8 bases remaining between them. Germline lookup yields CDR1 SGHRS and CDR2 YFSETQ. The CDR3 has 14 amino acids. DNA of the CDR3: TGCGCCAGCAGCCCGGGCAGCTCTGGAAACACCATATATTTT. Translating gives CASSPGSSGNTIYF.

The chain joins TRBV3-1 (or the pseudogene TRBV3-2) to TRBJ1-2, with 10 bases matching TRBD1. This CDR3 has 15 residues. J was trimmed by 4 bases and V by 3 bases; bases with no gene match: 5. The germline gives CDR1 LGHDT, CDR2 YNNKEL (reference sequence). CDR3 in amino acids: CASSQGTGVVYGYTF. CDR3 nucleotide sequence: TGTGCCAGCAGCCAGGGGACAGGGGTAGTCTATGGCTACACCTTC.

CDR3 region: CASKGKYEQYF. CDR3 bases: TGTGCCAGCAAAGGGAAATACGAGCAGTACTTC. The chain couples TRBV6-5 to TRBJ2-7; no clear D gene. Germline CDR1 and CDR2: MNHEY and SVGAGI. CDR3 size: 11 residues. Trimming removed 7 bases from V and 4 bases from J, with 8 bases in between.

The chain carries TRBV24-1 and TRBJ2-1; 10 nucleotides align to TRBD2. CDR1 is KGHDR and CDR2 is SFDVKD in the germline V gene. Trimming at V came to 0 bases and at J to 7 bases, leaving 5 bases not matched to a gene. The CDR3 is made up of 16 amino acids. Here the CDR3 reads CATSDLSSGGNNEQFF. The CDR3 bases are TGTGCCACCAGTGATTTGTCTAGCGGGGGAAATAATGAGCAGTTCTTC.

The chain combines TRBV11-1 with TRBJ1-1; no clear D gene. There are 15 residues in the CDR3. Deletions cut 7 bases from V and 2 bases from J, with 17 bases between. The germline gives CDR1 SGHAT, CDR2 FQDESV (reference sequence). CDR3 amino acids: CASTLLAAENTEAFF. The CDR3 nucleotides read TGTGCCAGCACCCTTCTAGCTGCGGAAAACACTGAAGCTTTCTTT. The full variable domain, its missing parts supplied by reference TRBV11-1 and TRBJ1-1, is EAEVAQSPRYKITEKSQAVAFWCDPISGHATLYWYRQILGQGPELLVQFQDESVVDDSQLPKDRFSAERLKGVDSTLKIQPAELGDSAMYLCASTLLAAENTEAFFGQGTRLTVV.

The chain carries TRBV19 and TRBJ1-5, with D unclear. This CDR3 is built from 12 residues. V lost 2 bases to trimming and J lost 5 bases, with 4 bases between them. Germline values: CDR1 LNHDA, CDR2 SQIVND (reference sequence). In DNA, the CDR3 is TGTGCCAGTAGTATACACGATCAGCCCCAGCATTTT. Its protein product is CASSIHDQPQHF.

This CDR3 reads CASSPAGQGVYGYTF. CDR3 DNA sequence: TGTGCCAGCAGCCCAGCGGGACAGGGGGTTTATGGCTACACCTTC. This chain uses TRBV7-2 with TRBJ1-2, with 11 nucleotides matching TRBD1. Per the germline V gene, CDR1 is SGHTA and CDR2 is FQGNSA. Trimming took 5 bases from V and 5 from J; bases not matched to a gene: 7. The CDR3 has 15 residues. Looking up the rest from reference TRBV7-2 and TRBJ1-2 gives the full variable domain: GAGVSQSPSNKVTEKGKDVELRCDPISGHTALYWYRQSLGQGLEFLIYFQGNSAPDKSGLPSDRFSAERTGGSVSTLTIQRTQQEDSAVYLCASSPAGQGVYGYTFGSGTRLTVV.

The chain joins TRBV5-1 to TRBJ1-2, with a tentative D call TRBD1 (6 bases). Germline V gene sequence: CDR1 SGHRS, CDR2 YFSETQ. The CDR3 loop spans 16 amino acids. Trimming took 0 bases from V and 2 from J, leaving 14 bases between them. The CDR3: CASSLVSYGQNYGYTF. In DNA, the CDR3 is TGCGCCAGCAGCTTGGTGTCGTACGGACAGAACTATGGCTACACCTTC.

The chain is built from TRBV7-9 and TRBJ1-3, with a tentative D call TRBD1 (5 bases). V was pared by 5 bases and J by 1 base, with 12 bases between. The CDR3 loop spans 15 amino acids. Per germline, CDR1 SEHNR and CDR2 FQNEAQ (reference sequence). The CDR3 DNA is TGTGCCAGCAGCATGTCCAGGGTTTCTGGAAACACCATATATTTT. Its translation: CASSMSRVSGNTIYF. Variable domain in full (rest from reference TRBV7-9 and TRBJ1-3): DTGVSQNPRHKITKRGQNVTFRCDPISEHNRLYWYRQTLGQGPEFLTYFQNEAQLEKSRLLSDRFSAERPKGSFSTLEIQRTEQGDSAMYLCASSMSRVSGNTIYFGEGSWLTVV.

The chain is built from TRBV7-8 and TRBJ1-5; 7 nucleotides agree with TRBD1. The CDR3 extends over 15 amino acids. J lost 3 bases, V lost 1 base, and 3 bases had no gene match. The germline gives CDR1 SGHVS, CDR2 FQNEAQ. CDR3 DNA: TGTGCCAGCAGCTTAGGACAGGGCAACAATCAGCCCCAGCATTTT. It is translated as CASSLGQGNNQPQHF.

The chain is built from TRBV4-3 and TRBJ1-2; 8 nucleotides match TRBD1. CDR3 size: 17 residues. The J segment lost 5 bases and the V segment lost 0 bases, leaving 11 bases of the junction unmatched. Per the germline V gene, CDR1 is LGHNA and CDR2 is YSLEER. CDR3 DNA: TGCGCCAGCAGCCAAGATCCGAACCCGGGACAGGTATATGGCTACACCTTC. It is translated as CASSQDPNPGQVYGYTF.

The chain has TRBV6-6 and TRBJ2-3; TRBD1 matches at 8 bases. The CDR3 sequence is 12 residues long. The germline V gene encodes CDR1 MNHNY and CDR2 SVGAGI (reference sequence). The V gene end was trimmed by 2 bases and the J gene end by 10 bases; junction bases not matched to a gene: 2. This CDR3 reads CASSYVGQAQYF. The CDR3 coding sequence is TGTGCCAGCAGTTACGTGGGACAGGCGCAGTATTTT.

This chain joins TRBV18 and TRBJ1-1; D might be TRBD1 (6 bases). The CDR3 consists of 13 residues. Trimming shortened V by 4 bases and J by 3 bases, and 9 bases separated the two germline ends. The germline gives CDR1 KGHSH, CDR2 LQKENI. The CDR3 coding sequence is TGTGCCAGCTCACAGGGGGGTGACACTGAAGCTTTCTTT. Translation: CASSQGGDTEAFF. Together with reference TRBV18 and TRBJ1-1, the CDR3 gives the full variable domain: NAGVMQNPRHLVRRRGQEARLRCSPMKGHSHVYWYRQLPEEGLKFMVYLQKENIIDESGMPKERFSAEFPKEGPSILRIQQVVRGDSAAYFCASSQGGDTEAFFGQGTRLTVV.

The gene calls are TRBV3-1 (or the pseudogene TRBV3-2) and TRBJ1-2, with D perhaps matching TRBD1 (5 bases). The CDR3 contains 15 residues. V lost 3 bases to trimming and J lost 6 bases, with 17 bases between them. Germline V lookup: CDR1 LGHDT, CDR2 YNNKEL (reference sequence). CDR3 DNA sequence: TGTGCCAGCAGCCAGGGGGACGGCCCAGGGAATGGCTACACCTTC. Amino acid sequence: CASSQGDGPGNGYTF.

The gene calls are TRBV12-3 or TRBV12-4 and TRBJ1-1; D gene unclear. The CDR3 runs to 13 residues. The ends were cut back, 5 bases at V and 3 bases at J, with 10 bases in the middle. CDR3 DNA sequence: TGTGCCAGCAGTGCCATGGAGGACACTGAAGCTTTCTTT. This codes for CASSAMEDTEAFF.

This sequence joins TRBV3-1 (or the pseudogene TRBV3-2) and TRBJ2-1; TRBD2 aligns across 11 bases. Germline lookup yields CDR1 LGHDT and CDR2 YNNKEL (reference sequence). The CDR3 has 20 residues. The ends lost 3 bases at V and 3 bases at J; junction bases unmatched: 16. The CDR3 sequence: CASSHRVAGGPLRIYNEQFF. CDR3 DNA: TGTGCCAGCAGCCACCGGGTAGCGGGGGGGCCGCTGAGGATCTACAATGAGCAGTTCTTC.

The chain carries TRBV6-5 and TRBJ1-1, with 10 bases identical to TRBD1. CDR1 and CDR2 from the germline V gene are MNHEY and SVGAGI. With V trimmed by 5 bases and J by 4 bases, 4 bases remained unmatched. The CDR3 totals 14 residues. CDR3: CASSLRTGGTEAFF. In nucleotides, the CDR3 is TGTGCCAGCAGTCTACGGACAGGGGGCACTGAAGCTTTCTTT.

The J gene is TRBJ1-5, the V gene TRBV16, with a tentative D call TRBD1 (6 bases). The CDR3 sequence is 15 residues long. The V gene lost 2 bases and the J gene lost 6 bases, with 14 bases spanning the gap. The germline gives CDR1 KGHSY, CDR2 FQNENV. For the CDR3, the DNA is TGTGCCAGCAGCCAAGGCAGGGGTAGGGTTCAGCCCCAGCATTTT. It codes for CASSQGRGRVQPQHF.

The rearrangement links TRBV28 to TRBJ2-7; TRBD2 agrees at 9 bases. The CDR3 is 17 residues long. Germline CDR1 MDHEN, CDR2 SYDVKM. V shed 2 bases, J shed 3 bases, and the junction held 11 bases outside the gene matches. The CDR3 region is CASSLSSGLASGYEQYF. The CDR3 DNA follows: TGTGCCAGCAGTTTAAGTTCGGGACTAGCTTCAGGCTACGAGCAGTACTTC. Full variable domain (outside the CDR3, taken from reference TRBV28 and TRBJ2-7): DVKVTQSSRYLVKRTGEKVFLECVQDMDHENMFWYRQDPGLGLRLIYFSYDVKMKEKGDIPEGYSVSREKKERFSLILESASTNQTSMYLCASSLSSGLASGYEQYFGPGTRLTVT.